This T cell receptor (beta chain) emerged from a study of molecular identifiers for immune sequencing clone quantification. This clonotype was recorded at least ten times. No antigen is known for it. Study-level results: Detection of one spiked Jurkat cell's TCR RNA reportedly worked in 900,000 to 1,000,000 naive cells.

It was from about 21,000 to 970,000 sorted cells, with 10%, 30% or 50% RNA, that naive CD8 libraries came. Sorting isolated naive CD8 T cells as CD8+CD4-CCR7+CD45RA+ events. The CDR3 contains 12 residues. Germline loops: CDR1 SGDLS, CDR2 YYNGEE. V shed 3 bases and J shed 1 base, with 1 base lying between them. TCRdb fed the PCR reads into MiXCR, producing one record per CDR3 protein. This sample yields roughly 630,000 distinct CDR3 sequences, of which around 25% are seen a single time; about 0.78% belongs to the top ten. The source material was naive CD8+ T cells from blood, with Jurkat cell RNA spiked in. Sample subset: FACS-sorted CD8+CD4-CCR7+CD45RA+ naive T cells. The source is a human donor in good health. Some libraries in this study had Jurkat cell RNA spiked in. J is TRBJ2-2 and V is TRBV9; D uncertain. The CDR3 coding sequence is TGTGCCAGCAGCGGGAACACCGGGGAGCTGTTTTTT. This gives the protein CASSGNTGELFF.